These T cell receptor beta chains were read from a single sample in a study of control samples from healthy donors and cancer patients. The method was immunoSEQ multiplex PCR; TCRdb's version includes in-frame clones alone and lacks a portion of them. Among about 140,000 clones listed, about nine tenths were seen once. Input material: blood. The receptor source for this set is a man aged 25-40 years in good health. Each CDR3 is given with its conserved first and last residue. Fields, in order: clone size, J gene, D gene, V gene, CDR3 protein, CDR3 DNA. D genes are given only for firm matches. Clone size is shown for a subset of rows, as once, few, many or a class of expanded clone.

abundance: .; j_gene: TRBJ2-1; d_gene: TRBD2; v_gene: TRBV5-1; CDR3aa: CASSRSLAGGNNEQFF; CDR3nt: TGCGCCAGCAGCAGATCACTAGCGGGAGGGAACAATGAGCAGTTCTTC
abundance: .; j_gene: TRBJ1-2; d_gene: TRBD1; v_gene: TRBV29-1; CDR3aa: CSVELSGQGAGGYTF; CDR3nt: TGCAGCGTTGAACTATCGGGACAGGGGGCGGGGGGCTACACCTTC
abundance: .; j_gene: TRBJ1-1; d_gene: .; v_gene: TRBV19; CDR3aa: CASSIGGGPAFF; CDR3nt: TGTGCCAGTAGTATAGGGGGAGGGCCAGCTTTCTTT
abundance: .; j_gene: TRBJ1-2; d_gene: TRBD1; v_gene: TRBV28; CDR3aa: CASSLIGSGGSGSYGYTF; CDR3nt: TGTGCCAGCAGTTTAATTGGTTCAGGGGGCAGCGGGAGCTATGGCTACACCTTC
abundance: once; j_gene: TRBJ2-7; d_gene: .; v_gene: TRBV7-9; CDR3aa: CASSPDSRSYEQYF; CDR3nt: TGTGCCAGCAGCCCGGACAGCAGGTCCTACGAGCAGTACTTC
abundance: .; j_gene: TRBJ1-2; d_gene: .; v_gene: TRBV3-1/TRBV3-2; CDR3aa: CASSGEGRGLSGYTF; CDR3nt: TGTGCCAGCAGCGGGGAAGGCAGGGGACTCTCTGGCTACACCTTC
abundance: .; j_gene: TRBJ2-7; d_gene: TRBD1; v_gene: TRBV11-2; CDR3aa: CASSRDRSSYEQYF; CDR3nt: TGTGCCAGCAGCCGGGACAGGAGCTCCTACGAGCAGTACTTC
abundance: .; j_gene: TRBJ2-7; d_gene: .; v_gene: TRBV30; CDR3aa: CAWSRTIIYEQYF; CDR3nt: TGTGCCTGGAGTAGGACTATCATTTACGAGCAGTACTTC
abundance: .; j_gene: TRBJ1-1; d_gene: TRBD1; v_gene: TRBV28; CDR3aa: CASRPTRGGQETEAFF; CDR3nt: TGTGCCAGCAGACCAACCCGAGGGGGACAGGAAACTGAAGCTTTCTTT
abundance: .; j_gene: TRBJ1-1; d_gene: .; v_gene: TRBV30; CDR3aa: CAWSVYGKNTEAFF; CDR3nt: TGTGCCTGGAGTGTATACGGGAAGAACACTGAAGCTTTCTTT
abundance: .; j_gene: TRBJ1-3; d_gene: .; v_gene: TRBV10-3; CDR3aa: CAISGGSSGNTIYF; CDR3nt: TGTGCCATCAGTGGGGGGAGCTCTGGAAACACCATATATTTT
abundance: once; j_gene: TRBJ1-3; d_gene: .; v_gene: TRBV5-6; CDR3aa: CASSLAGTPQYTIYF; CDR3nt: TGTGCCAGCAGCTTGGCCGGGACGCCCCAGTACACCATATATTTT
abundance: .; j_gene: TRBJ2-1; d_gene: TRBD2; v_gene: TRBV14; CDR3aa: CASSRNVGGRSNEQFF; CDR3nt: TGTGCCAGCAGCCGCAACGTCGGGGGGAGGAGCAATGAGCAGTTCTTC
abundance: once; j_gene: TRBJ1-1; d_gene: .; v_gene: TRBV19; CDR3aa: CASSIVPLPTEAFF; CDR3nt: TGTGCCAGTAGTATAGTACCCCTACCGACTGAAGCTTTCTTT
abundance: .; j_gene: TRBJ2-2; d_gene: TRBD1; v_gene: TRBV23-1; CDR3aa: CASLRDRGFGLSNTGELFF; CDR3nt: TGCGCCAGCCTAAGGGACAGGGGATTTGGGCTGTCGAACACCGGGGAGCTGTTTTTT
abundance: .; j_gene: TRBJ2-3; d_gene: .; v_gene: TRBV12-3/TRBV12-4; CDR3aa: CASRYRAGDTQYF; CDR3nt: TGTGCCAGCAGGTACAGGGCAGGGGATACGCAGTATTTT
abundance: .; j_gene: TRBJ1-1; d_gene: TRBD1; v_gene: TRBV6-4; CDR3aa: CASSAATGGSLTEAFF; CDR3nt: TGTGCCAGCAGTGCCGCGACAGGGGGTTCGCTCACTGAAGCTTTCTTT
abundance: .; j_gene: TRBJ2-2; d_gene: .; v_gene: TRBV15; CDR3aa: CATSRGDLNTGELFF; CDR3nt: TGTGCCACCAGCAGAGGGGACTTGAACACCGGGGAGCTGTTTTTT
abundance: .; j_gene: TRBJ1-1; d_gene: .; v_gene: TRBV5-1; CDR3aa: CASSLDYKNTEAFF; CDR3nt: TGCGCCAGCAGCTTGGATTACAAGAACACTGAAGCTTTCTTT
abundance: .; j_gene: TRBJ2-7; d_gene: .; v_gene: TRBV6-6; CDR3aa: CASEQNAYEQYF; CDR3nt: TGTGCCAGCGAACAAAACGCCTACGAGCAGTACTTC
abundance: .; j_gene: TRBJ2-7; d_gene: TRBD2; v_gene: TRBV2; CDR3aa: CASRVTSGRAYEQYF; CDR3nt: TGTGCCAGCCGGGTGACTAGCGGGAGGGCCTACGAGCAGTACTTC
abundance: .; j_gene: TRBJ1-6; d_gene: .; v_gene: TRBV10-2; CDR3aa: CASSEGDSYNSPLHF; CDR3nt: TGCGCCAGCAGTGAGGGGGATTCCTATAATTCACCCCTCCACTTT
abundance: .; j_gene: TRBJ1-2; d_gene: TRBD1; v_gene: TRBV3-1/TRBV3-2; CDR3aa: CASSQGDRGAKTF; CDR3nt: TGTGCCAGCAGCCAAGGCGACAGGGGAGCTAAAACCTTC